The 17 T cell receptor beta chains below come from one sample, sequenced in a study of T-cell reconstitution after alpha-beta-depleted transplantation in children. Construction of the TCRbeta library involved unique molecular identifiers. One entry per CDR3 protein, called by TCRdb with MiXCR from the PCR reads. The sample holds around 700,000 distinct CDR3 sequences, less than 15% seen once. The specimen was PBMCs, collected before TCRalphabeta/CD19-depleted stem cell transplant. The receptors stem from a girl aged 2 to 9 with congenital amegakaryocytic thrombocytopenia, due to receive a stem cell transplant.

The table lists this clonotype with many counts. The genes are TRBV20-1 and TRBJ2-3; no clear D. CDR1 and CDR2 from the germline V gene are DFQATT and SNEGSKA (reference sequence). This CDR3 is 14 amino acids long. The V and J ends lost 2 bases and 0 bases respectively, with 9 bases between them. DNA for the CDR3: TGCAGTGCTAGACCCGTTACTAGCACAGATACGCAGTATTTT. The encoded protein is CSARPVTSTDTQYF.

This clonotype was observed a few times. This chain joins TRBV7-3 and TRBJ2-2; D tentatively fits TRBD1 or TRBD2 (6 bases each). Between the trimmed V and J ends, which lost 0 bases and 1 base, there was a span of 12 bases. The CDR3 covers 17 residues. The germline V gene encodes CDR1 SGHTA and CDR2 FQGTGA. CDR3 in DNA: TGTGCCAGCAGCTTAACTGGCGGGACACTGAACACCGGGGAGCTGTTTTTT. It is translated as CASSLTGGTLNTGELFF.

There are many counts of this clonotype. The V and J genes are TRBV29-1 and TRBJ2-2; 9 bases are shared with TRBD1. V dropped 6 bases and J dropped 3; count of bases not matched to a gene: 5. The CDR3 loop spans 14 amino acids. The germline V gene encodes CDR1 SQVTM and CDR2 ANQGSEA. The CDR3 DNA reads as TGCAGCGTCCCCCGGACAGGGGACACCGGGGAGCTGTTTTTT. Translating it yields CSVPRTGDTGELFF.

The chain combines TRBV12-3 or TRBV12-4 with TRBJ2-1; 11 bases match TRBD2. This CDR3 is built from 17 residues. The V segment lost 5 bases and the J segment 4 bases; nucleotides outside the gene matches: 10. The CDR3 DNA reads TGTGCCAGCAGTCCACGACTAGCGGGGCGGGTTTACAATGAGCAGTTCTTC. Its translation is CASSPRLAGRVYNEQFF.

This clonotype was observed a few times. The V call is TRBV12-3 or TRBV12-4, the J call TRBJ2-3; D gene unclear. Trimming cost V 5 bases and J 2 bases, with 11 bases left between them. CDR3 length: 14 amino acids. This chain's CDR3 is CASSKPANTDTQYF. As DNA, the CDR3 is TGTGCCAGCAGTAAACCGGCGAACACAGATACGCAGTATTTT.

This chain joins TRBV12-3 or TRBV12-4 and TRBJ2-7, with D possibly matching TRBD1 (5 bases). The CDR3 sequence is 13 residues long. Trimming took 6 bases from V and 2 from J, leaving 11 bases between them. The chain's CDR3 is CASSQQVTYEQYF. CDR3 sequence (DNA): TGTGCCAGCAGCCAACAGGTAACCTACGAGCAGTACTTC.

There are a few counts of this clonotype. The chain carries TRBV11-2 and TRBJ2-3; the D is unclear. The germline V gene has CDR1 SGHAT and CDR2 FQNNGV. V lost 1 base to trimming and J lost 4 bases, with 9 bases between them. The CDR3 sequence is 14 residues long. This chain's CDR3 is CASSLGFRADTQYF. CDR3 bases: TGTGCCAGCAGCTTAGGGTTCCGGGCAGATACGCAGTATTTT.

This clonotype was observed many times. The rearrangement uses TRBV11-2 and TRBJ2-3; D unresolved. The CDR3 has 13 amino acids. Trimming left V 4 bases short and J 0 bases short, with 5 bases between. From germline, CDR1 is SGHAT and CDR2 FQNNGV. For the CDR3, the DNA is TGTGCCAGCAGCTACGACAGCACAGATACGCAGTATTTT. Translated: CASSYDSTDTQYF.

As to this clonotype: A much more abundant neighbour one base away suggests this may be a read error. The rearrangement links TRBV15 to TRBJ1-1; a weak D match, TRBD1 (6 bases). This CDR3 is 14 amino acids long. The ends were cut back, 6 bases at V and 7 bases at J, with 18 bases in the middle. Germline CDR1 LNHNV, CDR2 YYDKDF (reference sequence). CDR3 region: CATRSLRGSYEAFF. As DNA, the CDR3 is TGTGCCACCAGGAGCTTAAGGGGGAGCTATGAAGCTTTCTTT.

This clonotype has a handful of counts. The rearrangement uses TRBV20-1 and TRBJ1-2, with 9 nucleotides matching TRBD1. Germline CDR1 is DFQATT and CDR2 is SNEGSKA (reference sequence). The trim removed 1 base at V and 4 bases at J, leaving 1 base unmatched. The CDR3 totals 13 residues. CDR3 region: CSARATGGYGYTF. Written as DNA, the CDR3 is TGCAGTGCTAGAGCGACAGGGGGCTATGGCTACACCTTC.

This clonotype was observed at least ten times. The chain employs TRBV7-7 and TRBJ2-7, with 8 nucleotides matching TRBD2. J lost 4 bases, V lost 1 base, and 9 bases had no gene match. CDR1 is SSHAT and CDR2 is FNYEAQ in the germline V gene (reference sequence). CDR3 length: 16 amino acids. The CDR3 is CASSLVAGGPLYEQYF. CDR3 DNA: TGTGCCAGCAGCTTAGTGGCGGGAGGTCCCCTTTACGAGCAGTACTTC.

This clonotype was seen at least ten times. V is TRBV7-9 and J is TRBJ2-2; TRBD2 matches at 9 bases. In germline, CDR1 is SEHNR, CDR2 FQNEAQ (reference sequence). The CDR3 contains 15 residues. V lost 3 bases to trimming and J lost 5 bases; unmatched junction nucleotides: 4. The CDR3 DNA follows: TGTGCCAGCAGCTTTAGCGGGAGCGGAACCGGGGAGCTGTTTTTT. Translation gives CASSFSGSGTGELFF.

This clonotype was detected ten times or more. The genes are TRBV6-1 and TRBJ2-2, with D uncertain. Germline CDR1 reads MNHNS; CDR2 reads SASEGT. The CDR3 is made up of 12 amino acids. Trimming pared 4 bases from V and 5 bases from J, leaving 5 bases between. CDR3 loop: CASSVWTGELFF. The CDR3 region has the DNA TGTGCCAGCAGTGTGTGGACCGGGGAGCTGTTTTTT.

This clonotype was seen a handful of times. V gene TRBV5-1 combines with J gene TRBJ2-5, with a tentative D call TRBD1 (5 bases). CDR1 SGHRS and CDR2 YFSETQ come from the germline V gene. The ends were cut back, 0 bases at V and 1 base at J, with 10 bases in the middle. The CDR3 spans 15 residues. CDR3 amino acids: CASSLGQGSQETQYF. The DNA of the CDR3 is TGCGCCAGCAGCTTGGGTCAGGGAAGCCAAGAGACCCAGTACTTC. Looking up the rest from reference TRBV5-1 and TRBJ2-5 gives the full variable domain: KAGVTQTPRYLIKTRGQQVTLSCSPISGHRSVSWYQQTPGQGLQFLFEYFSETQRNKGNFPGRFSGRQFSNSRSEMNVSTLELGDSALYLCASSLGQGSQETQYFGPGTRLLVL.

This clonotype has only a few counts. The CDR3 is CASSRNSGRETQYF. CDR3 DNA sequence: TGCGCCAGCAGCAGAAATAGCGGGAGAGAGACCCAGTACTTC. The V gene is TRBV5-1, the J gene TRBJ2-5, with TRBD2 matching over 9 bases. The V gene end was trimmed by 4 bases and the J gene end by 4 bases; junction bases not matched to a gene: 5. CDR3 size: 14 residues. Germline V gene data show CDR1 as SGHRS and CDR2 as YFSETQ.

The chain combines TRBV20-1 with TRBJ1-4, with D perhaps matching TRBD1 (6 bases). CDR3 length equals 13 residues. Per germline, CDR1 DFQATT and CDR2 SNEGSKA (reference sequence). Trimming shortened V by 6 bases and J by 6 bases, and 14 bases separated the two germline ends. CDR3 nucleotides: TGCAGTGCCGGAGTTGCAGGGGATGAAAAACTGTTTTTT. The encoded protein is CSAGVAGDEKLFF.

This clonotype was seen a handful of times. The V gene is TRBV7-3, the J gene TRBJ2-1, with 12 nucleotides matching TRBD2. Germline trimming cut 5 bases from V and 8 bases from J; bases unmatched to any gene: 13. Germline assignment: CDR1 SGHTA and CDR2 FQGTGA. The CDR3 extends over 17 amino acids. The CDR3 bases are TGTGCCAGCAGCATATCCAAGACTAGCGGGAGACCCCATGAGCAGTTCTTC. Protein: CASSISKTSGRPHEQFF.